This T cell receptor beta chain was recovered during a study of a mutant IDH1 vaccine in newly diagnosed glioma. At the level of the study: Eight vaccinations went to patients in weeks 1, 3, 5, 7, 11, 15, 19, 23. The therapy given earlier, which was standard therapy, consisted of radiotherapy, temozolomide, or both, and most of the patients received both.

Noted time point: week 11, during vaccination. It was 300 ug of mutant IDH1 20-mer peptide that made up each vaccine dose, given with topical imiquimod. Data came from immunoSEQ multiplex PCR; TCRdb stores just in-frame clones and leaves some out. The data contain around 25,000 clones, 70% to 80% of them seen just once; the ten biggest clones take up approximately 9.5%. With regard to this clone: What it recognizes is unknown.

This TCR was recovered from a young woman with glioma. The sample consisted of PBMCs, taken from a glioma patient whose treatment included an IDH1 peptide vaccine.

CDR3: CASSQVYLGAGELFF. CDR3 DNA: TGTGCCAGCAGCCAAGTTTACCTTGGGGCCGGGGAGCTGTTTTTT. The chain recombines TRBV4-2 with TRBJ2-2; no firm D call. This CDR3 has 15 amino acids. Germline V gene lookup returns CDR1 LGHNA and CDR2 YNFKEQ. V lost 1 base to trimming and J lost 6 bases, with 12 bases between them.